This T cell receptor (beta chain) stems from a study of blood T cell repertoires in COVID-19. Turning to the study itself: Collection of acute and convalescent COVID-19 samples took place in the United States, Italy and Spain.

Clones were sequenced by immunoSEQ multiplex PCR, and TCRdb holds only the in-frame ones, with some missing. The sample lists 200,000 to 250,000 clones; 65% to 90% were seen once. Germline CDR1 SGHVS, CDR2 FQNEAQ. The CDR3 sequence is 16 residues long. The ends lost 5 bases at V and 10 bases at J; junction bases unmatched: 11. The sequencing input was PBMCs or T cells enriched from blood (not recorded which). V gene TRBV7-8 combines with J gene TRBJ1-6, with 10 bases aligning to TRBD1. This clonotype was sampled from a woman in her 50s with acute COVID-19. The CDR3 loop is CASSLLEGQGRSPLHF. CDR3 bases: TGTGCCAGCAGCCTCCTTGAGGGACAGGGGAGATCACCCCTCCACTTT.